The 19 T cell receptor beta chains below all came from one sample that was sequenced in a study of HIV-infected patients and healthy controls (dated by TCRdb to the mid-2010s). Whole blood was used without cell fractionation, so all unsorted peripheral T cells were reflected in the repertoire. The library was made by 5' RACE. Data came from an Illumina MiSeq. SuperScript III was used to reverse transcribe 500 ng RNA with primers targeting the alpha and beta constant regions. Alpha and beta chain libraries were generated separately via chain-specific third strand synthesis with multiplexing indices. Through fastp at Q25 and MiXCR, TCRdb rebuilt clones from the public reads, retaining in-frame beta chains. Each CDR3 protein appears once, grouped with its most common genes and DNA. For this sample there are 11,000 to 15,000 distinct CDR3 sequences; roughly 9.6% appear just once. Clones ranked in the top ten supply about 6.4% of the sample.

Sequenced material: blood. These receptors were obtained from an adult in good health.

This clonotype was counted many times. The V call is TRBV20-1, the J call TRBJ1-5, with 7 bases lining up with TRBD1. The germline V gene has CDR1 DFQATT and CDR2 SNEGSKA (reference sequence). V shed 3 bases, J shed 0 bases, and the junction held 5 bases outside the gene matches. The CDR3 runs to 15 residues. The CDR3 is CSARKTGNSNQPQHF. CDR3 in DNA: TGCAGTGCTAGGAAGACAGGGAATAGCAATCAGCCCCAGCATTTT.

This sequence joins TRBV15 and TRBJ2-1; tentatively, D is TRBD1 or TRBD2 (5 bases each). Germline V gene lookup returns CDR1 LNHNV and CDR2 YYDKDF (reference sequence). The V end was cut by 0 bases, the J end by 4 bases, with 19 bases between. The CDR3 contains 18 residues. CDR3 region: CATSRDGDLPARYNEQFF. The CDR3 DNA reads as TGTGCCACCAGCAGAGATGGGGACCTGCCGGCTAGATACAATGAGCAGTTCTTC.

By share, this clonotype counts as medium-sized. The chain is built from TRBV7-9 and TRBJ2-7, with a weak D call TRBD1 (6 bases). This CDR3 has 15 amino acids. Germline V gene lookup returns CDR1 SEHNR and CDR2 FQNEAQ (reference sequence). V lost 7 bases and J lost 2, with 18 bases in between. This CDR3 is CASTSKNRAAYEQYF. Here the CDR3 DNA reads TGTGCCAGCACTTCTAAAAACAGGGCGGCCTACGAGCAGTACTTC.

This rearrangement joins TRBV6-2 or TRBV6-3 to TRBJ2-1; 10 nucleotides agree with TRBD2. CDR1 MNHEY and CDR2 SVGEGT come from the germline V gene. The CDR3 covers 20 residues. V shed 5 bases and J 4 bases; nucleotides not matched to a gene: 20. The CDR3 nucleotides are TGTGCCAGCAGTATACCTGCAAGGCAGAACGGACTAGCGGAGTACAATGAGCAGTTCTTC. It is translated as CASSIPARQNGLAEYNEQFF.

This clonotype was recorded many times. The CDR3 coding sequence is TGTGCCAGCAGCCCGCCCCGACTAGCGGGGAGCACAGATACGCAGTATTTT. Its translation is CASSPPRLAGSTDTQYF. The V gene is TRBV7-8, the J gene TRBJ2-3; 11 nucleotides line up with TRBD2. Germline V gives CDR1 SGHVS, CDR2 FQNEAQ. Germline trimming cut 5 bases from V and 0 bases from J; bases unmatched to any gene: 7. The CDR3 is 17 amino acids.

At least ten counts were recorded for this clonotype. This sequence joins TRBV7-9 and TRBJ2-1; D gene unclear. The CDR3 runs 16 residues. CDR1 SEHNR and CDR2 FQNEAQ come from the germline V gene (reference sequence). The V gene lost 5 bases and the J gene lost 1 base, with 15 bases spanning the gap. CDR3 bases: TGTGCCAGCAGCCCCAGACCAACGTTATCCTACAATGAGCAGTTCTTC. This gives the protein CASSPRPTLSYNEQFF.

Ten or more counts support this clonotype. CDR3 amino acids: CSVEYSGLQETQYF. The DNA for the CDR3 is TGCAGCGTTGAATACTCGGGACTCCAAGAGACCCAGTACTTC. The chain recombines TRBV29-1 with TRBJ2-5, with D possibly TRBD2 on 6 matching bases. The CDR3 is made up of 14 amino acids. Germline lookup yields CDR1 SQVTM and CDR2 ANQGSEA. V lost 2 bases and J lost 1, with 11 bases in between.

This clonotype is classed as medium-sized. This chain joins TRBV11-3 and TRBJ2-1, with 8 positions matching TRBD2. CDR3 length equals 15 residues. The germline V gene has CDR1 SGHNT and CDR2 YENEEA. Trimming removed 3 bases from V and 7 bases from J; junction bases left unmatched: 8. The CDR3 bases are TGTGCCAGCAGCTTGGTAGCGGGGCCTAAAAATGAGCAGTTCTTC. The encoded protein is CASSLVAGPKNEQFF.

By sample fraction, this clonotype is medium-sized. The rearrangement links TRBV29-1 to TRBJ1-1; D is perhaps TRBD1 (6 bases). With 4 bases removed from V and 1 base from J, the gap between germline ends came to 13 bases. In germline, CDR1 is SQVTM, CDR2 ANQGSEA. This CDR3 is built from 14 residues. CDR3 protein: CSVGEDRANTEAFF. CDR3 DNA sequence: TGCAGCGTTGGGGAGGACAGAGCGAACACTGAAGCTTTCTTT.

The CDR3 DNA follows: TGCGCCAGCAGCGAGCAGGGGGGCGGACAGCCCCAGCATTTT. Protein: CASSEQGGGQPQHF. This sequence joins TRBV4-3 and TRBJ1-5, with 7 bases identical to TRBD1. Germline trimming cut 5 bases from V and 7 bases from J; bases unmatched to any gene: 8. CDR1 is LGHNA, CDR2 YSLEER, per germline. The CDR3 runs to 14 residues.

The table lists this clonotype with many counts. The chain employs TRBV15 and TRBJ2-1, with a possible D match to TRBD2 (5 bases). There are 13 residues in the CDR3. V was shortened by 1 base and J by 10 bases, with 11 bases between the two germline ends. Germline-derived CDR1 and CDR2 are LNHNV and YYDKDF (reference sequence). CDR3 protein: CATSRGASGEQFF. DNA for the CDR3: TGTGCCACCAGCAGAGGGGCGAGCGGAGAGCAGTTCTTC.

By its share, this clonotype is medium-sized. V and J are TRBV29-1 and TRBJ2-6; the D gene is possibly TRBD2 (6 bases). V lost 6 bases, J lost 0 bases, and 12 bases lay in between. The length of the CDR3 is 15 residues. The germline V gene encodes CDR1 SQVTM and CDR2 ANQGSEA. The CDR3 here is CSVSTGGSGANVLTF. The CDR3, as DNA: TGCAGCGTCTCTACCGGGGGCTCTGGGGCCAACGTCCTGACTTTC.

This clonotype is medium-sized. The chain uses TRBV12-3 or TRBV12-4 and TRBJ2-5; maybe TRBD2 (5 bases). The CDR3 runs to 14 residues. Trimming took off 5 bases at V and 2 bases at J, with 12 bases between the two ends. For the CDR3, the DNA is TGTGCCAGCAGTCCCCTCGGCGGGCAAGAGACCCAGTACTTC. This translates into CASSPLGGQETQYF.

This clonotype counts as medium-sized. V is TRBV15 and J is TRBJ1-5; no clear D. This CDR3 contains 14 residues. V dropped 8 bases and J dropped 1 base, with 12 bases sitting between them. CDR1 and CDR2 from the germline V gene are LNHNV and YYDKDF (reference sequence). The CDR3 nucleotides are TGTGCCACCTCGAGTGGCTTGAGCAATCAGCCCCAGCATTTT. Protein product: CATSSGLSNQPQHF.

This clonotype was observed many times. The CDR3, as DNA: TGTGCCAGCAGCATCCGGGACAGGGGGTCGAACACTGAAGCTTTCTTT. This translates into CASSIRDRGSNTEAFF. The genes are TRBV7-3 and TRBJ1-1; 11 bases are a match to TRBD1. CDR1 and CDR2 from the germline V gene are SGHTA and FQGTGA. V dropped 5 bases and J dropped 1; count of bases not matched to a gene: 6. This CDR3 is 16 amino acids long.

There are many counts of this clonotype. This chain uses TRBV6-1 with TRBJ2-5; 7 bases line up with TRBD2. The CDR3 contains 13 residues. V was pared by 8 bases and J by 1 base, with 4 bases of the junction left unmatched. From germline, CDR1 is MNHNS and CDR2 SASEGT. The DNA of the CDR3 is TGTGCCAGCGGGGGGGACTCCCAAGAGACCCAGTACTTC. Translating it yields CASGGDSQETQYF.

This clonotype is categorized as medium-sized (0.01 to 0.1%). The chain recombines TRBV12-3 or TRBV12-4 with TRBJ2-1; the match to TRBD2 covers 14 bases. V was pared by 1 base and J by 4 bases, with 9 bases of the junction left unmatched. This CDR3 spans 19 amino acids. CDR3 region: CASSLGLAGGPNSYNEQFF. CDR3 nucleotide sequence: TGTGCCAGCAGTTTAGGACTAGCGGGAGGGCCAAACTCATACAATGAGCAGTTCTTC.

This clonotype was detected ten times or more. The J gene is TRBJ1-5, the V gene TRBV19; D not resolved. The CDR3 has 12 amino acids. V was cut by 6 bases and J by 5 bases, with 8 bases left in between. Germline CDR1 reads LNHDA; CDR2 reads SQIVND (reference sequence). CDR3 in DNA: TGTGCCAGTAGCCAATACCATCAGCCCCAGCATTTT. It specifies CASSQYHQPQHF.

This clonotype is medium-sized in the sample. The genes are TRBV28 and TRBJ2-3, with D possibly being TRBD1 (6 bases). The V and J ends lost 7 bases and 4 bases respectively, with 24 bases between them. This CDR3 spans 17 amino acids. CDR1 and CDR2 (germline): MDHEN, SYDVKM. This CDR3 reads CASTRGSTGWGADTQYF. DNA for the CDR3: TGTGCCAGCACCCGAGGTTCGACAGGCTGGGGTGCAGATACGCAGTATTTT. Full variable domain (outside the CDR3, taken from reference TRBV28 and TRBJ2-3): DVKVTQSSRYLVKRTGEKVFLECVQDMDHENMFWYRQDPGLGLRLIYFSYDVKMKEKGDIPEGYSVSREKKERFSLILESASTNQTSMYLCASTRGSTGWGADTQYFGPGTRLTVL.